The present TCR beta chain was sequenced within a study of T-cell reconstitution after alpha-beta-depleted transplantation in children listed by TCRdb under 2016. Background for the entire study: T-cell immune reconstitution after TCRalphabeta/CD19-depleted allogeneic hematopoietic cell transplantation in children was quantitatively tracked in the study by means of TCR repertoire profiling.

Libraries were built with PCR. TCRdb names Illumina HiSeq 2500 as the instrument used. TCR library preparation used molecular barcoding, with unique molecular identifiers applied to normalize quantification of the TCRbeta repertoire. In TCRdb, the public reads were trimmed at Q25 with fastp and aligned with MiXCR, with productive beta chains retained. Identical CDR3 proteins give one entry, which carries the most common genes and DNA. The sample table records around 700,000 distinct CDR3 sequences; around 13% of these occur just once. Clones ranked in the top ten supply 0.79% of the sample. The treatment or condition label corresponds to: allogeneic hematopoietic cell transplantation with graft depleted of TCRalphabeta T cells and CD19 B cells. The transplant recipients were children given TCRalphabeta/CD19-depleted allogeneic hematopoietic cell grafts. Overall study outcomes, separate from this receptor: Over the following months the frequencies of hyperexpanded clones went down, and after one year T-cell counts and TCRbeta diversity were mostly credited to newly produced T cells. In some patients, the high TCRbeta diversity seen at day 60 was put down to recipient T cells and intrathymic progenitors that had survived conditioning. The apparently early recovery of alphabetaT-cell counts about two months after transplant reportedly depended on only several hundred rapidly expanded clones that came from non-depleted graft cells.

CDR1 and CDR2, looked up from the germline V gene, are LGHNT and FRNRAP. V lost 3 bases and J lost 4 bases; the stretch between them is 13 bases long. From cysteine to phenylalanine, the CDR3 is 14 amino acids long. Kept here is only the CDR3 DNA, which spans 42 bases and is read in frame from base 1. This clonotype was seen a handful of times. Its antigen is still unknown. One base away there is no much larger clone; base qualities are not given. The sample consisted of PBMCs, taken before TCRalphabeta/CD19-depleted stem cell transplant. Recombination connected TRBV12-5 to TRBJ2-7; TRBD1 might be the D gene, on 6 matching bases. The TCR comes from a girl aged 2-10 years with congenital amegakaryocytic thrombocytopenia, due to receive a stem cell transplant. The CDR3 in this case is CASGFQGIPYEQYF. The DNA reads TGTGCTAGTGGTTTTCAGGGGATCCCTTACGAGCAGTACTTC.